The TCR beta chain described here comes from a study of T cells after yellow fever vaccination. Study results and limitations: Sorted memory subsets showed almost no vaccine-responding clonotypes on day 0.

The 5'RACE template-switching step produced TCR cDNA and added a universal primer site and UMIs. TCRdb re-analysed the 5' RACE reads in MiXCR, keeping a single row per CDR3 protein. This table holds 12,000 or so distinct CDR3 sequences, nearly 5% found once. The junction had 6 bases not matched to a gene; V was cut back by 3 bases and J by 6 bases. Germline V CDR1 and CDR2: DFQATT, SNEGSKA (reference sequence). This CDR3 is built from 15 residues. This clonotype was found many times. The chain combines TRBV20-1 with TRBJ2-2, with 11 bases fitting TRBD2. The sequence derives from a young man who received the YFV17D yellow fever vaccine. Sequenced here: PBMCs, either bulk or a sorted T-cell subset (CD4+, CD8+, memory, or dextramer-sorted; not recorded which), sampled 45 days after the yellow fever booster vaccination. The CDR3 protein is CSARRTSGPPGELFF. CDR3 nucleotides: TGCAGTGCTAGGAGGACTAGCGGGCCCCCCGGGGAGCTGTTTTTT.